This section outlines one T cell receptor beta chain sequence together with its context. Its antigen is as yet unknown. The sample is drawn from a study of somatic mutations in cytotoxic T cells in rheumatoid arthritis. The overall study: Purity of nearly 100% was reached when some V beta antibody-stained T-cell populations were flow-sorted, including V beta1+ cells sequenced for TCRB. Findings of the study overall: There was no significant difference in CD8+ T-cell clonality between rheumatoid arthritis patients and age-matched healthy controls. Rising age went with increasing CD8+ clonality in rheumatoid arthritis patients; healthy controls showed no such increase.

This table comes from immunoSEQ multiplex PCR, and its TCRdb copy is limited to in-frame clones, with some not included. The profile shows about 11,000 clones, just under 75% of them singletons. The CDR3 contains 17 residues. Germline V gene data show CDR1 as SGHRS and CDR2 as YFSETQ. V trimming: 2 bases; J trimming: 6 bases; junction bases outside the gene matches: 12. Material: CD8+ T cells sorted from blood. The source is a woman aged 40 to 50 in good health. The chain is built from TRBV5-1 and TRBJ2-1; 9 positions match TRBD1. DNA for the CDR3: TGCGCCAGCAGCTTTGACTATAGGGGACAGGGCATCAATGAGCAGTTCTTC. Its protein is CASSFDYRGQGINEQFF.